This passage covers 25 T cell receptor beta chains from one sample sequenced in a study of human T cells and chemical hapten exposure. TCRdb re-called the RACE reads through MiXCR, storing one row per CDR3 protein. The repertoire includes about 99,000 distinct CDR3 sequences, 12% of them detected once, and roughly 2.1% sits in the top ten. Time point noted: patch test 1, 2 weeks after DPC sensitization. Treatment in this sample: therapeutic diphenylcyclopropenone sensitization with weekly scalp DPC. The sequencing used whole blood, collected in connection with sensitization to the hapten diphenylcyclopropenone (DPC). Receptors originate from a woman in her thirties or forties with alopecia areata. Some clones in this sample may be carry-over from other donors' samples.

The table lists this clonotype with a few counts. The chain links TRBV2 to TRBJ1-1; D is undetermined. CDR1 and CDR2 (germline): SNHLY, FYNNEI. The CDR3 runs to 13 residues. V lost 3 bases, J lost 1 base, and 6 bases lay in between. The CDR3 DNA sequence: TGTGCCAGCAGTGAGGCGGCGAACACTGAAGCTTTCTTT. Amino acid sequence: CASSEAANTEAFF.

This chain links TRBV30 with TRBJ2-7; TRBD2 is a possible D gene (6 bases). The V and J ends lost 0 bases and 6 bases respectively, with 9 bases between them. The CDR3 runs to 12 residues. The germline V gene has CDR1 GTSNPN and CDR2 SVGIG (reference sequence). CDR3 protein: CAWSVVGGEQYF. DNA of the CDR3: TGTGCCTGGAGTGTTGTGGGGGGCGAGCAGTACTTC.

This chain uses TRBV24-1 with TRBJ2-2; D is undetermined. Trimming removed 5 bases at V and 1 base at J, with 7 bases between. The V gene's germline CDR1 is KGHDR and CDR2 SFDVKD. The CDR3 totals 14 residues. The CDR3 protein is CATSGRLNTGELFF. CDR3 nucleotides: TGTGCCACCAGTGGGCGGTTGAACACCGGGGAGCTGTTTTTT.

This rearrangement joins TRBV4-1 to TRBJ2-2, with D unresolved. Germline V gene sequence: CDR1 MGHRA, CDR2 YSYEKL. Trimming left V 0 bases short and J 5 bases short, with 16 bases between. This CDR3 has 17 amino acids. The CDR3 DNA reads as TGCGCCAGCAGCCAAGAGGGCCTCGGGCCTCGAACCGGGGAGCTGTTTTTT. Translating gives CASSQEGLGPRTGELFF.

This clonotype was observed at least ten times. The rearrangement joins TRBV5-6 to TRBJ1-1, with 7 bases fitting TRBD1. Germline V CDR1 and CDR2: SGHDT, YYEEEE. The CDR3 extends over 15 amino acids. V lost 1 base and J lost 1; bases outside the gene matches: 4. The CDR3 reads CASSLLGTENTEAFF. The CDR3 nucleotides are TGTGCCAGCAGCTTGCTAGGGACAGAGAACACTGAAGCTTTCTTT.

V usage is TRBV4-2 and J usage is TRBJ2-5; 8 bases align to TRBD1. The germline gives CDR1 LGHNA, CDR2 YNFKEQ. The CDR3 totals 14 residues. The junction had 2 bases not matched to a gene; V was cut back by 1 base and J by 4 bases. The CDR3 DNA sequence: TGTGCCAGCAGCCAAGCCAGGGGGCCAGAGACCCAGTACTTC. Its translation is CASSQARGPETQYF.

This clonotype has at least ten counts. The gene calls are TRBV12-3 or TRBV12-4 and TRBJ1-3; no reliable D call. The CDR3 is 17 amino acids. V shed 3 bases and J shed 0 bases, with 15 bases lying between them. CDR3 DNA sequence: TGTGCCAGCAGTTTTATAGGGTTACCGGACTCTGGAAACACCATATATTTT. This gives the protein CASSFIGLPDSGNTIYF.

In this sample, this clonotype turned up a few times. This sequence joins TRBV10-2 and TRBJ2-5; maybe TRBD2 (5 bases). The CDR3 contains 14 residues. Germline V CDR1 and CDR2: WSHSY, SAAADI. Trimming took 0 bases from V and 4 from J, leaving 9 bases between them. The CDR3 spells CASSESLATETQYF. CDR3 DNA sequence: TGCGCCAGCAGTGAGTCTCTAGCCACAGAGACCCAGTACTTC.

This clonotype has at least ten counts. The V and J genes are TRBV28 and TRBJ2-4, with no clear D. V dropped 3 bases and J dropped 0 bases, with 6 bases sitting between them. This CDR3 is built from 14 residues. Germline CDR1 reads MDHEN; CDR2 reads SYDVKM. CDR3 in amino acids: CASSLWTAKNIQYF. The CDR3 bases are TGTGCCAGCAGTTTGTGGACAGCCAAAAACATTCAGTACTTC. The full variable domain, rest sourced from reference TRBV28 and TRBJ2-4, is DVKVTQSSRYLVKRTGEKVFLECVQDMDHENMFWYRQDPGLGLRLIYFSYDVKMKEKGDIPEGYSVSREKKERFSLILESASTNQTSMYLCASSLWTAKNIQYFGAGTRLSVL.

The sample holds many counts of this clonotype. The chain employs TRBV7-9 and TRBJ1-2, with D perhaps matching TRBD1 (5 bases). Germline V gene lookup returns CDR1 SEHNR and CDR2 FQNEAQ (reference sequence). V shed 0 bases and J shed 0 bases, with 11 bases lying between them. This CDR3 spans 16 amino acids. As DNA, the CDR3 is TGTGCCAGCAGCTTAGCGGGGCAGCATGCTAACTATGGCTACACCTTC. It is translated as CASSLAGQHANYGYTF.

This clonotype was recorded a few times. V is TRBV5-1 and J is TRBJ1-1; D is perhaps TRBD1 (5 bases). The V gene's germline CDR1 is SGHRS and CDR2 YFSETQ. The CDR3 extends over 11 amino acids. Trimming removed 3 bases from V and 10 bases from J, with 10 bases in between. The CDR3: CASSSGTGAFF. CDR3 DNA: TGCGCCAGCAGCTCCGGGACGGGAGCTTTCTTT. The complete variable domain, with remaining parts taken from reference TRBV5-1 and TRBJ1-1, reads KAGVTQTPRYLIKTRGQQVTLSCSPISGHRSVSWYQQTPGQGLQFLFEYFSETQRNKGNFPGRFSGRQFSNSRSEMNVSTLELGDSALYLCASSSGTGAFFGQGTRLTVV.

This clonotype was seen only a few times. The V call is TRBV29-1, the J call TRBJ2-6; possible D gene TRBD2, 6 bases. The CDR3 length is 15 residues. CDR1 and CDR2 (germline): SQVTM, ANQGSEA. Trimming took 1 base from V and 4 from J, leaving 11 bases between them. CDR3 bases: TGCAGCGTTGAAGCGGGAGAGTACGGGGCCAACGTCCTGACTTTC. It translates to CSVEAGEYGANVLTF.

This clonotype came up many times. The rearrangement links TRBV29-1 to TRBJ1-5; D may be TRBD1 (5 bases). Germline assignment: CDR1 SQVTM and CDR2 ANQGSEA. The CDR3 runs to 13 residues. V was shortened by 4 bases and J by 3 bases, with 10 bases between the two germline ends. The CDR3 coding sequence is TGCAGCGTTGGCGACAGTCCCAATCAGCCCCAGCATTTT. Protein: CSVGDSPNQPQHF.

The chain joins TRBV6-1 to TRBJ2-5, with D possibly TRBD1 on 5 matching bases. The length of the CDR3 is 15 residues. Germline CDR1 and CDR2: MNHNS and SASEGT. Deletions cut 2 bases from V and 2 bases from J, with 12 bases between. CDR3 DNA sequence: TGTGCCAGCAGTGAATGGGGCCAAAGACAAGAGACCCAGTACTTC. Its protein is CASSEWGQRQETQYF.

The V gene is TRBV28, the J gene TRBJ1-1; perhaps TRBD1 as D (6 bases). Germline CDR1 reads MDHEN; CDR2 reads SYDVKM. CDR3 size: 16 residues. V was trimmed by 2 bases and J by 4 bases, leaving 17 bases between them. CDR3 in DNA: TGTGCCAGCAGTTTAGATGGGTATGGGGGCTCCACTGAAGCTTTCTTT. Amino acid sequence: CASSLDGYGGSTEAFF.

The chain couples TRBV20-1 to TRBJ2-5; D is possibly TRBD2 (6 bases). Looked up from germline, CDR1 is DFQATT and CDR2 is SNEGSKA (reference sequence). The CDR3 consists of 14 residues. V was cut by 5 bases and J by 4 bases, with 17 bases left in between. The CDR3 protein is CSAPGRGLGETQYF. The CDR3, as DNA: TGCAGTGCTCCTGGACGGGGACTTGGAGAGACCCAGTACTTC.

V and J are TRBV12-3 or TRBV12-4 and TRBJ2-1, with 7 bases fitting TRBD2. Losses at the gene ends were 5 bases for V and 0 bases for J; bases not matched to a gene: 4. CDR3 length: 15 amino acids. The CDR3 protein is CASSPGRASYNEQFF. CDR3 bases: TGTGCCAGCAGTCCGGGGAGGGCCTCCTACAATGAGCAGTTCTTC.

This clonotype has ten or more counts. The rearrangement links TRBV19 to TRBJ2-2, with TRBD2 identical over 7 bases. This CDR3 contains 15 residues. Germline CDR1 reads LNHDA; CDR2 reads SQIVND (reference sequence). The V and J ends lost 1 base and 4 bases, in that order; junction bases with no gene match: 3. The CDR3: CASSIAGRSTGELFF. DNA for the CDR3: TGTGCCAGTAGTATAGCCGGGAGGTCCACCGGGGAGCTGTTTTTT.

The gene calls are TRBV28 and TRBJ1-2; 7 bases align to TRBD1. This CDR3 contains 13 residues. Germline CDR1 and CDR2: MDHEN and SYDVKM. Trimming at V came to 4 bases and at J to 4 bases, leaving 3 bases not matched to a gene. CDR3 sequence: CASSSGTAYGYTF. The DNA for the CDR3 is TGTGCCAGCAGTTCCGGGACAGCCTATGGCTACACCTTC.

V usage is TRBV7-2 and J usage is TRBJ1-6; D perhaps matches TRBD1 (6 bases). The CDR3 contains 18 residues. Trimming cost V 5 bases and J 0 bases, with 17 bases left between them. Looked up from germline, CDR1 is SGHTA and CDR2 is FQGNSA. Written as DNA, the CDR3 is TGTGCCAGCAGCCCCGAGGGACACCCGAGCTCCTATAATTCACCCCTCCACTTT. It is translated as CASSPEGHPSSYNSPLHF.

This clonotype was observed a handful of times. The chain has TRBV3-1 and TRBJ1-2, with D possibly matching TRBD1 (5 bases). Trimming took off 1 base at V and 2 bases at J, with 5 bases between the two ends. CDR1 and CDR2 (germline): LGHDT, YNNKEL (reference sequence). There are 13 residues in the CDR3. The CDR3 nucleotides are TGTGCCAGCAGCCAAGCAGGGAACTATGGCTACACCTTC. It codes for CASSQAGNYGYTF.

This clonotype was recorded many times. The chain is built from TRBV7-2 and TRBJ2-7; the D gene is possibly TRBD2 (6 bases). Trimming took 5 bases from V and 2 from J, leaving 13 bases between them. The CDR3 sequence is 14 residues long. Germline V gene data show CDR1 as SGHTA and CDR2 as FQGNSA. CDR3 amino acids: CASSPHLAPYEQYF. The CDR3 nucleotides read TGTGCCAGCAGCCCCCATCTAGCGCCCTACGAGCAGTACTTC.

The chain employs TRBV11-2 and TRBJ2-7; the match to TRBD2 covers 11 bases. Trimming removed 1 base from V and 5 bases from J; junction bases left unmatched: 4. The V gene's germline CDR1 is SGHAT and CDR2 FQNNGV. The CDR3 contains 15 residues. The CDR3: CASSLALAGVHEQYF. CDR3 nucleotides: TGTGCCAGCAGCTTAGCACTAGCGGGAGTACACGAGCAGTACTTC.

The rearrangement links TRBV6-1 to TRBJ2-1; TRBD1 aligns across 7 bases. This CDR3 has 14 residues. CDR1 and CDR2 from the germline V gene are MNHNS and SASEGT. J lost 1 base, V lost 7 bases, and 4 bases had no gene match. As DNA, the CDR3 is TGTGCCAGCATAAGACAGGGATCCTACAATGAGCAGTTCTTC. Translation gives CASIRQGSYNEQFF.

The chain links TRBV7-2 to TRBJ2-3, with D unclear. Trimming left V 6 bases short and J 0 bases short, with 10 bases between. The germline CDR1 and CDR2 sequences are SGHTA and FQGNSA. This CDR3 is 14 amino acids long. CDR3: CASSPPPSTDTQYF. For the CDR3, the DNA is TGTGCCAGCAGTCCCCCCCCGAGCACAGATACGCAGTATTTT.